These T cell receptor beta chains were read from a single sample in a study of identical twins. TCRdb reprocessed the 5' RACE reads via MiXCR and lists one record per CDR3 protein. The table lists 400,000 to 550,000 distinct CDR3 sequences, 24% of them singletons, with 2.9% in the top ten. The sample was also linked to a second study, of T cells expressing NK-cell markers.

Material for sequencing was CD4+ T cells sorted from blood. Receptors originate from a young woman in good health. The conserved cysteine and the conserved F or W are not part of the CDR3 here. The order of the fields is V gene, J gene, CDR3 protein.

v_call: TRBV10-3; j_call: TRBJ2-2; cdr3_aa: AIRRGGDTGELF
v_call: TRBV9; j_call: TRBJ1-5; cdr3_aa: ASSVGQGAFQPQH
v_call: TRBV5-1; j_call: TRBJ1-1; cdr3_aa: ASSSSWGNTEAF
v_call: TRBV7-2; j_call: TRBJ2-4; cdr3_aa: ASSQGAGNIQY
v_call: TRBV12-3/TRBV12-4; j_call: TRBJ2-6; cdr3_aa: ASSPHRGGFSGANVLT
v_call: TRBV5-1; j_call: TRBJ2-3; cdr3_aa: ASSSGGRTDTQY
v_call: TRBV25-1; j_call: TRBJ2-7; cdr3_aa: ASSSSSGRTTYEQY
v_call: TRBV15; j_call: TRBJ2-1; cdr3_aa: ATSPLGSRLHHYNEQF
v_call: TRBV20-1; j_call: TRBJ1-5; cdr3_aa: SASAGGQPQH
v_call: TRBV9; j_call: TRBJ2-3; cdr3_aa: ASNRWAGSTDTQY
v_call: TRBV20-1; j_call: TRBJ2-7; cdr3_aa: SAHIRGTGEIEQY
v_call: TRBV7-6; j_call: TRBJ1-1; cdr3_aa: ASSPQSRGDTEAF
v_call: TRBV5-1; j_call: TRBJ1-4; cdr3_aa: ASSQGPDEKLF
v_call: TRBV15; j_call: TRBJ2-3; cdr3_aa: ATSGGGDTQY
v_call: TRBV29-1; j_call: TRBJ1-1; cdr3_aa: SVKGQINTEAF
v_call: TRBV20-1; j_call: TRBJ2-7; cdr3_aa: SARGGVGQGKYEQY
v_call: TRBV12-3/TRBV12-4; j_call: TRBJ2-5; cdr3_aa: ASALGAHQWGETQY